Sequencing of this T cell receptor beta chain was carried out in a study of control samples from healthy donors and cancer patients. Generated by immunoSEQ multiplex PCR, the TCRdb table keeps only in-frame clones and is missing some. This table holds over 65,000 clones, roughly nine tenths found once. V lost 4 bases, J lost 6 bases, and 9 bases stayed unmatched. Germline V CDR1 and CDR2: SGHRS, YFSETQ. This CDR3 is built from 15 residues. This TCR was sampled from a woman in her forties or fifties with colorectal cancer. Sequenced material: PBMCs. The genes are TRBV5-1 and TRBJ2-2, with 7 bases aligning to TRBD1. For the CDR3, the DNA is TGCGCCAGCAGCCTACCACAGGGGAGCCCCGGGGAGCTGTTTTTT. This translates into CASSLPQGSPGELFF.